Listed below are T cell receptor beta chains from one sample, sequenced in a study of T cell repertoires and HLA-DP antigens. Sequencing used immunoSEQ multiplex PCR; TCRdb keeps in-frame clones, though not all of them. This sample has about 89,000 clones, with roughly 86% found just once. Antigens for these TCRs are unknown. Material: CD4+ T cells from PBMCs. These receptor sequences come from a man over 45 in good health and CMV-seronegative. CDR3s include the opening cysteine and the closing phenylalanine or tryptophan. The D gene is left open where the match is weak. A row's size may be missing; if present it is once, few, many or a size class.

TRBD2 15 TRBJ2-1 TRBV11-1 NA TGTGCCAGCAGCACGGGACTAGCGGACTACAATGAGCAGTTCTTC CASSTGLADYNEQFF
NA 17 TRBJ2-2 TRBV5-4 NA TGTGCCAGCAGCTTGGCCCCGAGACCGTCGACGTCCGGGGAGCTGTTTTTT CASSLAPRPSTSGELFF
NA 13 TRBJ1-2 TRBV7-2 NA TGTGCCAGCAGCTTAGATCGTGAGCGCGGCTACACCTTC CASSLDRERGYTF
TRBD1 15 TRBJ2-2 TRBV27 NA TGTGCCAGCAGTCCCCGGACAGGGGCCGGGCGGGAGCTGTTTTTT CASSPRTGAGRELFF
NA 16 TRBJ2-7 TRBV19 NA TGTGCCAGTAGTACCCGGGGCAACCAGTCCCCCTACGAGCAGTACTTC CASSTRGNQSPYEQYF
TRBD1 16 TRBJ2-4 TRBV6-1 once TGTGCCAGCAGTGGAAACAGGGGAGTTATAAAAAACATTCAGTACTTC CASSGNRGVIKNIQYF
NA 11 TRBJ1-1 TRBV28 NA TGTGCCAGCTCGGTCGGGGGTGAAGCTTTCTTT CASSVGGEAFF
TRBD2 18 TRBJ2-1 TRBV7-9 few TGTGCCAGCAGCTTAAAATGGCGGCTAGCGGGTCTCTACAATGAGCAGTTCTTC CASSLKWRLAGLYNEQFF
NA 15 TRBJ1-2 TRBV6-5 NA TGTGCCAGCAGTTCACCGAGACAGGACCGGGGTGGCTACACCTTC CASSSPRQDRGGYTF
NA 16 TRBJ2-2 TRBV5-1 NA TGCGCCAGCAGCTTGGGAATGGACCACGGGTCCGGGGAGCTGTTTTTT CASSLGMDHGSGELFF
TRBD1 14 TRBJ1-5 TRBV28 NA TGTGCCAGCAGGCCGGGACAGGGGGGTCAGCCCCAGCATTTT CASRPGQGGQPQHF
TRBD1 14 TRBJ1-4 TRBV7-9 few TGTGCCAGCAGCGTGACAGGGTCGGGTGAAAAACTGTTTTTT CASSVTGSGEKLFF
TRBD1 14 TRBJ1-5 TRBV10-2 NA TGCGCCAGCAGGGACAGGGGGAACAATCAGCCCCAGCATTTT CASRDRGNNQPQHF
TRBD1 14 TRBJ2-7 TRBV6-5 NA TGTGCCAGCAGCCACGGAGGACAGGGCTACGAGCAGTACTTC CASSHGGQGYEQYF
NA 15 TRBJ2-1 TRBV2 NA TGTGCCAGCAGGAAAAACCGGGAATCCTACAATGAGCAGTTCTTC CASRKNRESYNEQFF
NA 15 TRBJ1-3 TRBV6-6 NA TGTGCCAGCAGTTCGGGCCCTCAGCAAGGAAACACCATATATTTT CASSSGPQQGNTIYF
NA 14 TRBJ1-5 TRBV2 NA TGTGCCAGCAGTGCAGGGGCCTCGAATCAGCCCCAGCATTTT CASSAGASNQPQHF
NA 13 TRBJ1-2 TRBV7-2 few TGTGCCAGCAGCGGGGGACGGGGATATGGCTACACCTTC CASSGGRGYGYTF
NA 13 TRBJ1-6 TRBV7-2 NA TGTGCCAGCGGTACAGGGAGAAATTCACCCCTCCACTTT CASGTGRNSPLHF
TRBD1 16 TRBJ1-6 TRBV5-4 many TGTGCCAGCAGCTTGGATGGGGGGACAGCCAATTCACCCCTCCACTTT CASSLDGGTANSPLHF
TRBD1 14 TRBJ1-1 TRBV5-1 NA TGCGCCAGCGCGCAGGGGGGGATGAACACTGAAGCTTTCTTT CASAQGGMNTEAFF
NA 15 TRBJ1-2 TRBV5-4 NA TGTGCCAGCAGCGTCGACAGGAGCCCATACTATGGCTACACCTTC CASSVDRSPYYGYTF
NA 14 TRBJ1-3 TRBV6-1 NA TGTGCCAGCAGGGCTCGGGACCCCGGAAACACCATATATTTT CASRARDPGNTIYF
NA 15 TRBJ2-7 TRBV10-1 NA TGCGCCAGCATTTCAGGGGTGCGCAAAACCTACGAGCAGTACTTC CASISGVRKTYEQYF
NA 13 TRBJ2-5 TRBV5-1 once TGCGCCAGCACAGAGGGGGGTAAAGAGACCCAGTACTTC CASTEGGKETQYF
NA 13 TRBJ2-1 TRBV9 NA TGTGCCAGCAGCGGCGGACTGGAGAATGAGCAGTTCTTC CASSGGLENEQFF
NA 14 TRBJ1-4 TRBV19 NA TGTGCCAGTAGTGAGCGGGCTTTGTTCGGAAAACTGTTTTTT CASSERALFGKLFF
TRBD1 15 TRBJ2-1 TRBV10-3 NA TGTGCCATCAGTGAATTACAGGGGGCGCGGAATGAGCAGTTCTTC CAISELQGARNEQFF
TRBD1 15 TRBJ1-2 TRBV18 NA TGTGCCAGCTCACCTCAGGGGGCGTCTCTTCATGGCTACACCTTC CASSPQGASLHGYTF
TRBD1 12 TRBJ2-2 TRBV29-1 NA TGCAGCGGCAACAGGGGTACCGGGGAGCTGTTTTTT CSGNRGTGELFF
NA 13 TRBJ2-7 TRBV5-6 NA TGTGCCAGCAGCCCCACCGGGGTCTACGAGCAGTACTTC CASSPTGVYEQYF
TRBD1 14 TRBJ2-7 TRBV11-3 NA TGTGCCAGCAGCTTAGAGGGACAGAATTACGAGCAGTACTTC CASSLEGQNYEQYF
NA 15 TRBJ1-5 TRBV12-5 NA TGTGCTAGTGCCCAGAAAACAGGGAACAATCAGCCCCAGCATTTT CASAQKTGNNQPQHF
NA 13 TRBJ2-5 TRBV5-6 NA TGTGCCAGCAGCTTGGACAGGGAAGGGACCCAGTACTTC CASSLDREGTQYF
TRBD1 14 TRBJ2-5 TRBV9 NA TGTGCCAGCAGCGGGGGACAGGGGGTGGAGACCCAGTACTTC CASSGGQGVETQYF
TRBD1 15 TRBJ2-7 TRBV5-1 NA TGCGCCAGCAGCGGGCCGGACAGGGGGACCTACGAGCAGTACTTC CASSGPDRGTYEQYF
TRBD1 14 TRBJ2-5 TRBV11-3 once TGTGCCAGCAGCTTAGTCGGACAGGAGGAGACCCAGTACTTC CASSLVGQEETQYF